The rows below give T cell receptor beta chains drawn from one sample of a study of metastatic and nonmetastatic thyroid tumors. TCRdb redid the clone calls on the PCR reads using MiXCR. Of over 10,000 clones detected, more than 20% appear once; the ten largest clones hold about 20%. Material for sequencing was tumor tissue. The receptors originated from a female donor with papillary thyroid cancer or a benign thyroid nodule (not recorded which). Some clones in this sample may be carry-over from other donors' samples. Both conserved end residues are part of each CDR3. D genes are given only for firm matches. Size tells how often a clone was seen (once, few, many) or the class of an expanded clone, and some rows leave it out.

clone_size,j_call,d_call,v_call,cdr3_nt,cdr3_aa
.,TRBJ1-5,.,TRBV6-5,TGTGCCAGCATTTATAGGGGGGATGGCAATCAGCCCCAGCATTTT,CASIYRGDGNQPQHF
.,TRBJ2-7,TRBD2,TRBV6-2/TRBV6-3,TGTGCCAGCCAAGCCCGGACTAGCGGGGGGTCCTTTCCCTCCTACGAGCAGTACTTC,CASQARTSGGSFPSYEQYF
.,TRBJ2-7,.,TRBV5-1,TGCGCCAGCAGCATAAGGTCTAGGACAGAAAAGCGTGGGTACGAGCAGTACTTC,CASSIRSRTEKRGYEQYF
.,TRBJ2-7,TRBD2,TRBV5-1,TGCGCCAGCAGTCCTAGCGGGAACTACGAGCAGTACTTC,CASSPSGNYEQYF
medium-sized,TRBJ1-5,.,TRBV6-2/TRBV6-3,TGTGCCAGCAGCCCTTCTAGGGAGCCCCAGCATTTT,CASSPSREPQHF
.,TRBJ2-6,.,TRBV9,TGTGCCAGCGGTCCTGTTGATGGGGCCAACGTCCTGACCTTC,CASGPVDGANVLTF
many,TRBJ2-7,.,TRBV29-1,TGCAGCGCCGGGGGACACGACTACGAGCAGTACTTC,CSAGGHDYEQYF
many,TRBJ2-7,.,TRBV3-1,TGTGCCAGCAGCCCTACGGACAGTAGACTATACGAGCAGTACTTC,CASSPTDSRLYEQYF
.,TRBJ2-7,.,TRBV19,TGTGCCAGTAGTAAGAGCTCCTACGAGCAGTACTTC,CASSKSSYEQYF
medium-sized,TRBJ2-7,.,TRBV12-3/TRBV12-4,TGTGCCAGCAGTCCAGGGAGTGAGGAGCAGTACTTC,CASSPGSEEQYF
.,TRBJ1-2,.,TRBV12-3/TRBV12-4,TGTGCCAGCAGTTTAGGGCTGGACAGATCTCTTTCTAACTATGGCTACACCTTC,CASSLGLDRSLSNYGYTF
medium-sized,TRBJ1-1,.,TRBV28,TGTGCCAGCAGGATCGAACAGGCCCCAGCTTTCTTT,CASRIEQAPAFF
.,TRBJ2-7,.,TRBV7-2,TGTGCCAGCAGCTTAGACGTTATTAGGGGCGGTGAGCAGTACTTC,CASSLDVIRGGEQYF
few,TRBJ2-1,.,TRBV12-5,TGTGCTAGTGGTTTAAGTATGAATAATGAGCAGTTCTTC,CASGLSMNNEQFF
.,TRBJ1-5,.,TRBV7-2,TGTGCCAGCAGATTCGGGGCCTCCAATCAGCCCCAGCATTTT,CASRFGASNQPQHF
.,TRBJ2-2,TRBD1,TRBV12-3/TRBV12-4,TGTGCCAGCAGTTTGGGGACAGGGGTGTGGGGCAATCCAACCGGGGAGCTGTTTTTT,CASSLGTGVWGNPTGELFF
large,TRBJ2-7,.,TRBV28,TGTGCCAGCCTTAAGGGCATTTCCTACGAGCAGTACTTC,CASLKGISYEQYF
.,TRBJ1-2,TRBD1,TRBV12-3/TRBV12-4,TGTGCCAGCAGTCTGAACAGGGGGGGTCATGGCTACACCTTC,CASSLNRGGHGYTF
many,TRBJ1-2,TRBD1,TRBV27,TGTGCCAGCGCGCGTGCCCCGGCTTCACCCCCGGGACAGGGGGTAACCTTC,CASARAPASPPGQGVTF
few,TRBJ1-2,.,TRBV27,TGTGCCAGCACCGAGTTAAGAAAAGGGGGGGTGGCTGGCTACACCTTC,CASTELRKGGVAGYTF
many,TRBJ2-3,.,TRBV12-3/TRBV12-4,TGTGCCAGCAGTTTCAGGGCAGATACGCAGTATTTT,CASSFRADTQYF
.,TRBJ2-7,TRBD2,TRBV5-1,TGCGCCAGCAGCTTGGGGCCGGGACTAGGCGTCTACGAGCAGTACTTC,CASSLGPGLGVYEQYF
once,TRBJ2-7,TRBD2,TRBV5-4,TGTGCCAGCAGCTTGGCCAGCGGGAGCGACGAGCAGTACTTC,CASSLASGSDEQYF
many,TRBJ1-5,.,TRBV19,TGTGCCAGTAGTTCAAGGGGCCTCCAAGCGAGCAATCAGCCCCAGCATTTT,CASSSRGLQASNQPQHF
many,TRBJ1-1,.,TRBV5-1,TGCGCCAGCAGCTTCCAGGGTTTTCAGACTGAAGCTTTCTTT,CASSFQGFQTEAFF
once,TRBJ2-1,.,TRBV5-1,TGCGCCAGCAGCTTGGCACGAGTGGTTGACTACAATGAGCAGTTCTTC,CASSLARVVDYNEQFF
many,TRBJ1-6,TRBD1,TRBV20-1,TGCAGTGCTAGAGTCTACAGGGGTTCACCCCTCCACTTT,CSARVYRGSPLHF
.,TRBJ2-1,TRBD1,TRBV20-1,TGCAGTGCACCCATCCGGGACAGGGCTTTAGATGAGCAGTTCTTC,CSAPIRDRALDEQFF
.,TRBJ2-5,.,TRBV11-2,TGTGCCAGCAGATTATGGCGACAAGAGACCCAGTACTTC,CASRLWRQETQYF
few,TRBJ2-3,TRBD2,TRBV6-1,TGTGCCAGCAGCTTGGGACTATCGGGGAGTTCAGATACGCAGTATTTT,CASSLGLSGSSDTQYF
many,TRBJ1-1,TRBD1,TRBV5-1,TGCGCCAGCAGCTTGGATGGACAGGGGGTAGGCACTGAAGCTTTCTTT,CASSLDGQGVGTEAFF
.,TRBJ2-7,.,TRBV28,TGTGCCAGCAGTTTGCGGGGTTGGGCTAGCGAGTCCTACGAGCAGTACTTC,CASSLRGWASESYEQYF
medium-sized,TRBJ2-7,.,TRBV7-2,TGTGCCAGCAGCATCTCCTACGAGCAGTACTTC,CASSISYEQYF
.,TRBJ2-1,TRBD2,TRBV20-1,TGCAGTGCTAGAGTTGTCCGATTGGGACTAGCGGACGACAATGAGCAGTTCTTC,CSARVVRLGLADDNEQFF
few,TRBJ2-3,.,TRBV7-3,TGTGCCAGCAGCTTTACTATCGGGGACGCAGATACTCAGTATTTT,CASSFTIGDADTQYF
few,TRBJ2-5,TRBD2,TRBV28,TGTGCCAGCAGGTTTGAGGCGGCCCGGGGGGGGACCCAGTACTTC,CASRFEAARGGTQYF
.,TRBJ2-1,.,TRBV6-2/TRBV6-3,TGTGCCAGCAGCTGGGGATCGTACAATGAGCAGTTCTTC,CASSWGSYNEQFF
medium-sized,TRBJ2-5,.,TRBV16,TGTGCCAGCAGCCAAGAGACCCAGTACTTC,CASSQETQYF
many,TRBJ2-1,TRBD1,TRBV15,TGTGCCACCAGCCGAGGGACAGGGTTTTTCGATGAGCAGTTCTTC,CATSRGTGFFDEQFF
.,TRBJ2-1,TRBD2,TRBV5-1,TGCGCCAGCAGCTTGGAGGCTAGCGGGAGTTACAATGAGCAGTTCTTC,CASSLEASGSYNEQFF
many,TRBJ2-3,.,TRBV3-1,TGTGCCAGCAGTGGAGGGACGGATACGCAGTATTTT,CASSGGTDTQYF
many,TRBJ2-1,TRBD2,TRBV18,TGTGCCAGCTCATCGCTGACTAGCGGGGGGCCGGGGAATGAGCAGTTCTTC,CASSSLTSGGPGNEQFF
few,TRBJ1-1,.,TRBV6-5,TGTGCCAGCAGTTACGGGGGACCGAACACTGAAGCTTTCTTT,CASSYGGPNTEAFF
.,TRBJ2-7,.,TRBV27,TGTGCCAGCAGTCCTGTCAAGGGCCGTCTATACGAGCAGTACTTC,CASSPVKGRLYEQYF
many,TRBJ2-3,TRBD1,TRBV4-1,TGCGCCAGCAGCCTTCGACAGGGGGGGGCAGATACGCAGTATTTT,CASSLRQGGADTQYF
many,TRBJ1-2,.,TRBV4-1,TGCGCCAGCAGCCAAGAGACCCAACTAAACTATGGCTACACCTTC,CASSQETQLNYGYTF
few,TRBJ1-3,.,TRBV2,TGTGCCAGCAGTGAACAATATTCAGGAAACACCATATATTTT,CASSEQYSGNTIYF
medium-sized,TRBJ2-5,.,TRBV4-1,TGCGCCAGCAGCCAAGATCCCGGTGGGCTAGAGACCCAGTACTTC,CASSQDPGGLETQYF
medium-sized,TRBJ2-6,.,TRBV6-2/TRBV6-3,TGTGCCAGCGGAAGCTCTGGGGCCAACGTCCTGACTTTC,CASGSSGANVLTF
.,TRBJ1-2,.,TRBV20-1,TGCAGTGCTTGGATGGTCCTCATCGGGCTATATGGCTACACCTTC,CSAWMVLIGLYGYTF
.,TRBJ2-3,.,TRBV5-1,TGCGCCAGCAGCTTGGTGACTAGGGCCATCACAGATACGCAGTATTTT,CASSLVTRAITDTQYF
.,TRBJ2-2,TRBD2,TRBV18,TGTGCCAGCTTACCTAGGGGGCTACTAGCGGGAGTCCCGAACACCGGGGAGCTGTTTTTT,CASLPRGLLAGVPNTGELFF
many,TRBJ2-3,.,TRBV7-2,TGTGCCAGCCGAACTCCCGTTCCACCGGGTCGAATATCTAGCACAGATACGCAGTATTTT,CASRTPVPPGRISSTDTQYF
.,TRBJ2-1,TRBD2,TRBV5-1,TGCGCCAGCAGCAGAAGCGGGAGCGAAAATGAGCAGTTATTC,CASSRSGSENEQLF
few,TRBJ1-5,TRBD1,TRBV27,TGTGCCAGCAGTTTTCAGGGGGCGTTGGGCAATCAGCCCCATCATTTC,CASSFQGALGNQPHHF
large,TRBJ2-7,.,TRBV5-1,TGCGCCAGCAGCGTCGGACCTAGCTACGAGCAGTACTTC,CASSVGPSYEQYF
many,TRBJ2-7,.,TRBV7-8,TGTGCCAGCAGCTTAGGAGCGAACTACGAGCAGTACTTC,CASSLGANYEQYF